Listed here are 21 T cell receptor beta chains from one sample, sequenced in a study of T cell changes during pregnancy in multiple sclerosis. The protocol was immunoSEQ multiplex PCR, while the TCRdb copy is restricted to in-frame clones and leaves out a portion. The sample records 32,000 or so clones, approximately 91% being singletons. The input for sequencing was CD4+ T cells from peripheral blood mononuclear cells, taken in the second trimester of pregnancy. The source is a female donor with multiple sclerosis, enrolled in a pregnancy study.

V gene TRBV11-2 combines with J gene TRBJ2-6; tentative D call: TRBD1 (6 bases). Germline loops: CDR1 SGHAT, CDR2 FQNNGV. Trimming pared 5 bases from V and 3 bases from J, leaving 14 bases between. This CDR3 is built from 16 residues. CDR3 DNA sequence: TGTGCCAGCAGCCGCACAGGGAAGGATGGGGCCAACGTCCTGACTTTC. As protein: CASSRTGKDGANVLTF.

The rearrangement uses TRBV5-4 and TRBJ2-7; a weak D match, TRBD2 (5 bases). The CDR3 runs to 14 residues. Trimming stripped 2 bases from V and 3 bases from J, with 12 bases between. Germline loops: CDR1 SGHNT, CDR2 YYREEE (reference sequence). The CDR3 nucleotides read TGTGCCAGCAGCTTTTCGGGATTAAGCTACGAGCAGTACTTC. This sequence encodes CASSFSGLSYEQYF. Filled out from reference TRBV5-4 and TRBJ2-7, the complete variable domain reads ETGVTQSPTHLIKTRGQQVTLRCSSQSGHNTVSWYQQALGQGPQFIFQYYREEENGRGNFPPRFSGLQFPNYSSELNVNALELDDSALYLCASSFSGLSYEQYFGPGTRLTVT.

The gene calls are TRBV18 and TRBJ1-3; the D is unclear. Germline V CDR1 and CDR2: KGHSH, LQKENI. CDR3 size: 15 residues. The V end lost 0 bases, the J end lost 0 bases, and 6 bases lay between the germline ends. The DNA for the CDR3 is TGTGCCAGCTCACCACCAGCGGGCTCTGGAAACACCATATATTTT. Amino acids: CASSPPAGSGNTIYF.

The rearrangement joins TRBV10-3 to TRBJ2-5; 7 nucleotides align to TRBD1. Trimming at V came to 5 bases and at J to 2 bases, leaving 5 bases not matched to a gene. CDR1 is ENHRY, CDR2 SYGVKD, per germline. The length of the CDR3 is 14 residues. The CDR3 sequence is CAISPGGRQETQYF. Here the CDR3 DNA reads TGTGCCATCAGTCCAGGGGGAAGGCAAGAGACCCAGTACTTC.

The CDR3 DNA reads TGTGCCAGCAGCCCCGTTTGGGGGGGCGAGGGAGAGACCCAGTACTTC. Translated: CASSPVWGGEGETQYF. The rearrangement uses TRBV28 and TRBJ2-5; D is perhaps TRBD2 (7 bases). CDR3 size: 16 residues. In germline, CDR1 is MDHEN, CDR2 SYDVKM. The ends were cut back, 6 bases at V and 4 bases at J, with 21 bases in the middle.

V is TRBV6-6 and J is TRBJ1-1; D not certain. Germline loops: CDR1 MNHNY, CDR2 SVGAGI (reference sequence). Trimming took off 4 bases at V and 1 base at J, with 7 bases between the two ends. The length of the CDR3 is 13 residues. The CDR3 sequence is CASSLQTNTEAFF. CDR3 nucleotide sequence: TGTGCCAGCAGTTTACAGACGAACACTGAAGCTTTCTTT.

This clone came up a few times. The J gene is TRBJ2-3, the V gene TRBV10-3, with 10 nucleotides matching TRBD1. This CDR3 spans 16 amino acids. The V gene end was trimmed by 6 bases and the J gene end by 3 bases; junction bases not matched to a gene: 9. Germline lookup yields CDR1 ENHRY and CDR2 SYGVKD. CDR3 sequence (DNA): TGTGCCATCAGGGGACAGGGGATAATAACTACAGATACGCAGTATTTT. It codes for CAIRGQGIITTDTQYF.

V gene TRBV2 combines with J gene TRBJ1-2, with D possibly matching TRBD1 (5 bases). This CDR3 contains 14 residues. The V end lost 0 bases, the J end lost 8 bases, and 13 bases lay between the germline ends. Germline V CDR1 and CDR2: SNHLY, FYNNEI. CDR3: CASSEALGGEGYTF. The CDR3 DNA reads TGTGCCAGCAGTGAAGCGCTGGGGGGGGAGGGCTACACCTTC.

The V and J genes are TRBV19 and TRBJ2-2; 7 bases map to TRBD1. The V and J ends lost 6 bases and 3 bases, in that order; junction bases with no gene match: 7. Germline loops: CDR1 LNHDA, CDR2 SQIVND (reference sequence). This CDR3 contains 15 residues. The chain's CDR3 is CASSQGQDYTGELFF. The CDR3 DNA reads TGTGCCAGTAGCCAAGGACAGGATTACACCGGGGAGCTGTTTTTT.

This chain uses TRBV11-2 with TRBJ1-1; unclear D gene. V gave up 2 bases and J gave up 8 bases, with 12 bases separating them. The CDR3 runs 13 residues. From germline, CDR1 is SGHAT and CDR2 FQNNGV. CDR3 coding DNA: TGTGCCAGCAGCTTAACTTCGGGGATCGAAGCTTTCTTT. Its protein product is CASSLTSGIEAFF.

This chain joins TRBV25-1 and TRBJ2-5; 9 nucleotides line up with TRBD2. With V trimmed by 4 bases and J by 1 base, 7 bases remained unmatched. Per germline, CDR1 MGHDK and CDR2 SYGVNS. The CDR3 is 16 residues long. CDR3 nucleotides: TGTGCCAGCAGTGGAGGGAGCGGGGGGCCCCAAGAGACCCAGTACTTC. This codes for CASSGGSGGPQETQYF.

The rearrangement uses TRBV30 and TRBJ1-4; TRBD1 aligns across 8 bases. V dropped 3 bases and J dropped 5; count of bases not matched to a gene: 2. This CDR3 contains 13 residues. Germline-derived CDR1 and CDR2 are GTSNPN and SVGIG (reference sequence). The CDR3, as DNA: TGTGCCTGGAGGGACAGGGTCAATGAAAAACTGTTTTTT. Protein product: CAWRDRVNEKLFF.

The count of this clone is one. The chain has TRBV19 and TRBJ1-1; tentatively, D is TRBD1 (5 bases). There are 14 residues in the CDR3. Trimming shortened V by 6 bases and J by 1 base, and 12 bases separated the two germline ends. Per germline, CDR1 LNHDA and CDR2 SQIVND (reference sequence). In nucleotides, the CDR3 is TGTGCCAGTAGGACCAGGGCTTCGAACACTGAAGCTTTCTTT. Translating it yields CASRTRASNTEAFF.

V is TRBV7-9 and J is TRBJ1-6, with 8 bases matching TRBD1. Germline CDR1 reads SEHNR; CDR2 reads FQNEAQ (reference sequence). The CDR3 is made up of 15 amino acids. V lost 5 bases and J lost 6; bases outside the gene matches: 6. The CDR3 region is CASSPTTGGNSPLHF. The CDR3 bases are TGTGCCAGCAGCCCGACAACAGGGGGTAATTCACCCCTCCACTTT.

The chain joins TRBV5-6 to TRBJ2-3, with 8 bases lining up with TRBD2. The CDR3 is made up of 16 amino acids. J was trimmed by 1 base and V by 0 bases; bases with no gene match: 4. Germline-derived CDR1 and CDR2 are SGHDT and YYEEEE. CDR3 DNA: TGTGCCAGCAGCTTGGGGTTAGCGGGGCGCACAGATACGCAGTATTTT. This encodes CASSLGLAGRTDTQYF.

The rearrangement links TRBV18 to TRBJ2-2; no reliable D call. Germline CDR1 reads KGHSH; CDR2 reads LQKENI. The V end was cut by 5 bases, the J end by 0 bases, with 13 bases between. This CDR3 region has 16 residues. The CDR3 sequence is CASSSTQRANTGELFF. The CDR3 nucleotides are TGTGCCAGCTCATCTACCCAACGAGCGAACACCGGGGAGCTGTTTTTT.

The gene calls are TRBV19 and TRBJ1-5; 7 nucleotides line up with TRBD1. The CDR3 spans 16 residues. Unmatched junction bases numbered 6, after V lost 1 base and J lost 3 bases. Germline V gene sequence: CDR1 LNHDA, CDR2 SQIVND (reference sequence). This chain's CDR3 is CASSIGFDRVNQPQHF. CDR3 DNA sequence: TGTGCCAGTAGTATAGGCTTCGACAGGGTCAATCAGCCCCAGCATTTT.

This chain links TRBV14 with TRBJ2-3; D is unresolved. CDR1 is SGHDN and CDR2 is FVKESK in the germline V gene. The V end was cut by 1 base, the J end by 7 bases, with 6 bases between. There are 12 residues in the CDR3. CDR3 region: CASSQGRYTQYF. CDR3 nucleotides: TGTGCCAGCAGCCAAGGGCGGTATACGCAGTATTTT.

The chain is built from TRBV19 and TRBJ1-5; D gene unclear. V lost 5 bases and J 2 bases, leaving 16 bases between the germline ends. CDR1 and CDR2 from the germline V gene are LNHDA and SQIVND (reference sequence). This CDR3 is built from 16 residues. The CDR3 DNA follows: TGTGCCAGTAGTGCCAGAGAGGGATTCGGCAATCAGCCCCAGCATTTT. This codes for CASSAREGFGNQPQHF.

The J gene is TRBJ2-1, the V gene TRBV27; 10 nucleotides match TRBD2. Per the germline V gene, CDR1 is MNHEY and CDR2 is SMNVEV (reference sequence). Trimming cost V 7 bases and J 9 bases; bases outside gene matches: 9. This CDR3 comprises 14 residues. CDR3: CASTQREGRPEQFF. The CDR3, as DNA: TGTGCCAGCACCCAGCGGGAGGGCCGTCCTGAGCAGTTCTTC.

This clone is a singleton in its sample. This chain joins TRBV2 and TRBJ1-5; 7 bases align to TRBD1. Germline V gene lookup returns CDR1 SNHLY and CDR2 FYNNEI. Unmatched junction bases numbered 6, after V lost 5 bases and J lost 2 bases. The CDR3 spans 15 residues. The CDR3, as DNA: TGTGCCAGCAGTCGCACGGGACAGCGCAATCAGCCCCAGCATTTT. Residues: CASSRTGQRNQPQHF.